Listed below are T cell receptor beta chains from one sample, sequenced in a study of liver allograft versus peripheral blood T cells. TCRdb re-called the reads through MiXCR, storing one row per CDR3 protein. The top ten clones hold around 52% of a sample with thousands of distinct CDR3 sequences, under 20% of them seen once. The receptors were sampled from a human patient who had a liver transplant. Some T cells may be graft donor cells. Both conserved end residues are part of each CDR3. A D gene is named only where the DNA matches it firmly. Part of the rows lack a size; the others show once, few, many or a class for expanded clones.

abundance: medium-sized; d_gene: TRBD1; j_gene: TRBJ2-2; v_gene: TRBV24-1; CDR3aa: CATSDRGQARNGELFF; CDR3nt: TGTGCCACCAGTGACCGCGGACAGGCCCGGAACGGGGAGCTGTTTTTT
abundance: few; d_gene: .; j_gene: TRBJ1-1; v_gene: TRBV28; CDR3aa: CASSFARFEAFF; CDR3nt: TGTGCCAGCAGTTTTGCCCGGTTTGAAGCTTTCTTT
abundance: medium-sized; d_gene: .; j_gene: TRBJ1-1; v_gene: TRBV5-6; CDR3aa: CASSRSDNRLEAFF; CDR3nt: TGTGCCAGCAGCCGAAGCGACAACCGCCTTGAAGCTTTCTTT
abundance: medium-sized; d_gene: TRBD2; j_gene: TRBJ2-2; v_gene: TRBV13; CDR3aa: CASSLVGSSGTNTGELFF; CDR3nt: TGTGCCAGCAGCTTAGTCGGGTCTAGCGGGACGAACACCGGGGAGCTGTTTTTT
abundance: medium-sized; d_gene: .; j_gene: TRBJ2-6; v_gene: TRBV29-1; CDR3aa: CSAGDTQPIGSGANVLTF; CDR3nt: TGCAGCGCCGGTGACACGCAGCCAATTGGCTCTGGGGCCAACGTCCTGACTTTC
abundance: many; d_gene: .; j_gene: TRBJ1-6; v_gene: TRBV10-3; CDR3aa: CAISESPGDYNSPLHF; CDR3nt: TGTGCCATCAGTGAGTCCCCAGGAGACTATAATTCACCCCTCCACTTT
abundance: .; d_gene: .; j_gene: TRBJ2-5; v_gene: TRBV14; CDR3aa: CASSQVSTGPKRLPQYF; CDR3nt: TGTGCCAGCAGCCAAGTCTCGACAGGACCTAAGAGATTGCCCCAGTACTTC
abundance: medium-sized; d_gene: .; j_gene: TRBJ2-1; v_gene: TRBV6-5; CDR3aa: CASSYSRTPRNEQFF; CDR3nt: TGTGCCAGCAGTTACTCCCGGACGCCCCGTAATGAGCAGTTCTTC
abundance: many; d_gene: .; j_gene: TRBJ1-2; v_gene: TRBV28; CDR3aa: CASSPDPLLFYGYTF; CDR3nt: TGTGCCAGCAGCCCGGACCCGTTACTGTTCTATGGCTACACCTTC
abundance: few; d_gene: .; j_gene: TRBJ2-6; v_gene: TRBV12-3/TRBV12-4; CDR3aa: CASSLAGFSGANVLTF; CDR3nt: TGTGCCAGCAGTTTAGCGGGCTTCTCTGGGGCCAACGTCCTGACTTTC
abundance: few; d_gene: TRBD1; j_gene: TRBJ2-7; v_gene: TRBV19; CDR3aa: CASSPHGQATYEQYF; CDR3nt: TGTGCCAGTAGCCCGCATGGACAGGCGACCTACGAGCAGTACTTC
abundance: many; d_gene: TRBD2; j_gene: TRBJ2-5; v_gene: TRBV5-6; CDR3aa: CASSLLAGEEETQYF; CDR3nt: TGTGCCAGCAGCTTGCTAGCGGGAGAGGAGGAGACCCAGTACTTC
abundance: few; d_gene: TRBD1; j_gene: TRBJ1-2; v_gene: TRBV28; CDR3aa: CASSLLDRVHGYTF; CDR3nt: TGTGCCAGCAGTTTACTGGACAGGGTACATGGCTACACCTTC
abundance: .; d_gene: .; j_gene: TRBJ2-7; v_gene: TRBV27; CDR3aa: CASSPTDTYEQYF; CDR3nt: TGTGCCAGCAGTCCGACAGATACCTACGAGCAGTACTTC
abundance: medium-sized; d_gene: TRBD1; j_gene: TRBJ1-1; v_gene: TRBV10-3; CDR3aa: CAISESGQGGNTEAFF; CDR3nt: TGTGCCATCAGTGAGTCTGGACAGGGCGGGAACACTGAAGCTTTCTTT
abundance: many; d_gene: TRBD2; j_gene: TRBJ2-3; v_gene: TRBV19; CDR3aa: CASSLGTSYHTQYF; CDR3nt: TGTGCCAGTAGCCTCGGGACTAGCTATCATACGCAGTATTTT
abundance: .; d_gene: .; j_gene: TRBJ2-3; v_gene: TRBV28; CDR3aa: CASSFQFDDTQYF; CDR3nt: TGTGCCAGCAGTTTCCAGTTCGATGATACGCAGTATTTT
abundance: .; d_gene: .; j_gene: TRBJ2-2; v_gene: TRBV7-9; CDR3aa: CASSGNLGGAGTGELFF; CDR3nt: TGTGCCAGCAGCGGCAACCTTGGGGGCGCGGGCACCGGGGAGCTGTTTTTT
abundance: medium-sized; d_gene: .; j_gene: TRBJ2-5; v_gene: TRBV18; CDR3aa: CASSPLSTQETQYF; CDR3nt: TGTGCCAGCTCACCACTTTCTACTCAAGAGACCCAGTACTTC
abundance: medium-sized; d_gene: .; j_gene: TRBJ2-2; v_gene: TRBV27; CDR3aa: CASSLEGNTGELFF; CDR3nt: TGTGCCAGCAGTTTAGAAGGGAACACCGGGGAGCTGTTTTTT
abundance: many; d_gene: .; j_gene: TRBJ2-1; v_gene: TRBV15; CDR3aa: CATSRYGEQFF; CDR3nt: TGTGCCACCAGCCGGTATGGTGAGCAGTTCTTC
abundance: medium-sized; d_gene: TRBD2; j_gene: TRBJ2-1; v_gene: TRBV24-1; CDR3aa: CATSEGLDEQFF; CDR3nt: TGTGCCACCAGTGAGGGACTAGATGAGCAGTTCTTC
abundance: .; d_gene: .; j_gene: TRBJ2-7; v_gene: TRBV7-9; CDR3aa: CASSLVGYEQYF; CDR3nt: TGTGCCAGCAGCTTAGTTGGCTACGAGCAGTACTTC
abundance: medium-sized; d_gene: .; j_gene: TRBJ1-2; v_gene: TRBV27; CDR3aa: CASSLSSRVGYGYTF; CDR3nt: TGTGCCAGCAGTTTATCGTCTAGGGTTGGGTATGGCTACACCTTC
abundance: many; d_gene: .; j_gene: TRBJ1-1; v_gene: TRBV27; CDR3aa: CASSLLGTNTEAFF; CDR3nt: TGTGCCAGCAGTTTATTAGGCACGAACACTGAAGCTTTCTTT
abundance: many; d_gene: .; j_gene: TRBJ1-2; v_gene: TRBV28; CDR3aa: CASSPWEGSYGGYTF; CDR3nt: TGTGCCAGCAGTCCATGGGAGGGGAGCTACGGTGGCTACACCTTC
abundance: .; d_gene: .; j_gene: TRBJ1-2; v_gene: TRBV11-2; CDR3aa: CASSLDSNYGYTF; CDR3nt: TGTGCCAGCAGCTTAGACTCCAACTATGGCTACACCTTC
abundance: few; d_gene: .; j_gene: TRBJ1-3; v_gene: TRBV13; CDR3aa: CASSFGTGSSGNTIYF; CDR3nt: TGTGCCAGCAGCTTCGGGACGGGAAGCTCTGGAAACACCATATATTTT
abundance: many; d_gene: .; j_gene: TRBJ1-3; v_gene: TRBV19; CDR3aa: CASISTPGLGNTIYF; CDR3nt: TGTGCCAGTATCTCCACCCCGGGGCTTGGAAACACCATATATTTT
abundance: medium-sized; d_gene: .; j_gene: TRBJ2-5; v_gene: TRBV27; CDR3aa: CASSTRTDYLETQYF; CDR3nt: TGTGCCAGCAGTACCCGGACAGACTACCTGGAGACCCAGTACTTC
abundance: hyperexpanded; d_gene: .; j_gene: TRBJ2-7; v_gene: TRBV13; CDR3aa: CASSLGQVSSYEQYF; CDR3nt: TGTGCCAGCAGCTTAGGACAGGTGAGCTCCTACGAGCAGTACTTC
abundance: .; d_gene: .; j_gene: TRBJ2-1; v_gene: TRBV6-2/TRBV6-3; CDR3aa: CASSYGLGYYNEQFF; CDR3nt: TGTGCCAGCAGTTACGGGCTAGGGTACTACAATGAGCAGTTCTTC
abundance: few; d_gene: .; j_gene: TRBJ1-6; v_gene: TRBV28; CDR3aa: CASRRVVPPYNSPLHF; CDR3nt: TGTGCCAGCAGGAGGGTTGTACCCCCTTATAATTCACCCCTCCACTTT
abundance: medium-sized; d_gene: TRBD2; j_gene: TRBJ2-2; v_gene: TRBV28; CDR3aa: CASSDPTSGYTGELFF; CDR3nt: TGTGCCAGCAGTGACCCGACTAGCGGATACACCGGGGAGCTGTTTTTT
abundance: few; d_gene: TRBD2; j_gene: TRBJ2-5; v_gene: TRBV25-1; CDR3aa: CASSDPRYLAGPYQETQYF; CDR3nt: TGTGCCAGCAGTGATCCCCGGTATCTAGCGGGGCCGTACCAAGAGACCCAGTACTTC
abundance: .; d_gene: .; j_gene: TRBJ1-1; v_gene: TRBV13; CDR3aa: CASSLEERGVTEAFF; CDR3nt: TGTGCCAGCAGCTTAGAGGAAAGAGGGGTCACTGAAGCTTTCTTT
abundance: .; d_gene: TRBD1; j_gene: TRBJ2-7; v_gene: TRBV7-9; CDR3aa: CASSAQRTGGRSYEQYF; CDR3nt: TGTGCCAGCAGCGCCCAAAGGACAGGGGGACGCTCCTACGAGCAGTACTTC
abundance: many; d_gene: TRBD1; j_gene: TRBJ1-4; v_gene: TRBV6-5; CDR3aa: CASSPRTGGQGEKLFF; CDR3nt: TGTGCCAGCAGCCCCAGGACAGGGGGCCAAGGTGAAAAACTGTTTTTT
abundance: medium-sized; d_gene: .; j_gene: TRBJ2-7; v_gene: TRBV13; CDR3aa: CASSLDRPYEQYF; CDR3nt: TGTGCCAGCAGCCTAGACAGACCCTACGAGCAGTACTTC
abundance: .; d_gene: .; j_gene: TRBJ2-2; v_gene: TRBV7-9; CDR3aa: CASSLVSPIGELFF; CDR3nt: TGTGCCAGCAGCTTAGTTAGCCCCATAGGGGAGCTGTTTTTT
abundance: many; d_gene: TRBD1; j_gene: TRBJ2-3; v_gene: TRBV10-3; CDR3aa: CAISEPIGLGTGWRDTDTQYF; CDR3nt: TGTGCCATCAGTGAGCCCATTGGGCTCGGGACAGGGTGGAGGGACACAGATACGCAGTATTTT
abundance: few; d_gene: .; j_gene: TRBJ2-1; v_gene: TRBV7-2; CDR3aa: CASQQVASSYNEQFF; CDR3nt: TGTGCCAGCCAGCAGGTGGCGAGCTCCTACAATGAGCAGTTCTTC
abundance: many; d_gene: .; j_gene: TRBJ1-4; v_gene: TRBV6-5; CDR3aa: CASSYRGVKEKLFF; CDR3nt: TGTGCCAGCAGTTACCGGGGAGTTAAAGAAAAACTGTTTTTT
abundance: .; d_gene: .; j_gene: TRBJ1-1; v_gene: TRBV16; CDR3aa: CASSPGGVGTEAFF; CDR3nt: TGTGCCAGCAGCCCCGGTGGTGTGGGCACTGAAGCTTTCTTT
abundance: .; d_gene: TRBD1; j_gene: TRBJ2-7; v_gene: TRBV14; CDR3aa: CASSQVGGAYEQYF; CDR3nt: TGTGCCAGCAGCCAAGTAGGGGGCGCCTACGAGCAGTACTTC
abundance: .; d_gene: .; j_gene: TRBJ2-7; v_gene: TRBV30; CDR3aa: CAWRVVGSGEQYF; CDR3nt: TGTGCCTGGAGGGTGGTAGGGTCGGGCGAGCAGTACTTC